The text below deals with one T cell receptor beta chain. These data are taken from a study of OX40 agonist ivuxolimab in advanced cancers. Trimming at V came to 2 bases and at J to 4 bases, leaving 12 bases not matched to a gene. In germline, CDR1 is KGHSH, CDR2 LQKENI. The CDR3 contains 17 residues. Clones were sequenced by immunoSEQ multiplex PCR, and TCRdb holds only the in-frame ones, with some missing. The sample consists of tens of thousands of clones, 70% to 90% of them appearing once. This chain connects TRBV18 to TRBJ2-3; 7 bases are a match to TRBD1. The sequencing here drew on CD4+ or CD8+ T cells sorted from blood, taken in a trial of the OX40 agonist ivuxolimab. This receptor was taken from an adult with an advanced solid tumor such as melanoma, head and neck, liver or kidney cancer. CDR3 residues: CASSPNTGAQGADTQYF. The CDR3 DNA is TGTGCCAGCTCACCAAATACAGGGGCCCAGGGAGCAGATACGCAGTATTTT.